These 5 T cell receptor beta chains were sequenced from one sample in a study of response to subunit inactivated influenza vaccine. MiXCR, applied by TCRdb to the RT-PCR reads, yields one record per CDR3 protein. The sample yields some 800,000 distinct CDR3 sequences, less than 25% seen once. The sample consisted of PBMCs from blood, taken 5 to 6 days after vaccination. All receptors derive from a man aged 50 to 60 who received an inactivated influenza vaccine.

The rearrangement uses TRBV29-1 and TRBJ2-1; D is perhaps TRBD1 (7 bases). This CDR3 is 15 amino acids long. CDR1 is SQVTM and CDR2 is ANQGSEA in the germline V gene. The V end was cut by 7 bases, the J end by 0 bases, with 16 bases between. CDR3 DNA: TGCAGCGGGGGAGGAGGGGACAGCTCCTACAATGAGCAGTTCTTC. Its protein is CSGGGGDSSYNEQFF.

V and J are TRBV5-1 and TRBJ2-1; D is undetermined. The CDR3 totals 14 residues. Between the trimmed V and J ends, which lost 0 bases and 5 bases, there was a span of 9 bases. The germline CDR1 and CDR2 sequences are SGHRS and YFSETQ. The CDR3 DNA is TGCGCCAGCAGCTTGGCCGGGTACAACAATGAGCAGTTCTTC. Amino acids: CASSLAGYNNEQFF. The whole variable domain, remainder taken from reference TRBV5-1 and TRBJ2-1, is KAGVTQTPRYLIKTRGQQVTLSCSPISGHRSVSWYQQTPGQGLQFLFEYFSETQRNKGNFPGRFSGRQFSNSRSEMNVSTLELGDSALYLCASSLAGYNNEQFFGPGTRLTVL.

The rearrangement uses TRBV6-5 and TRBJ2-1, with TRBD2 matching 7 bases. Germline V gene sequence: CDR1 MNHEY, CDR2 SVGAGI. V gave up 2 bases and J gave up 4 bases; unmatched junction bases: 5. The CDR3 extends over 15 amino acids. The CDR3 loop reads CASSYMSSGYNEQFF. The CDR3 DNA follows: TGTGCCAGCAGTTACATGTCTAGCGGTTACAATGAGCAGTTCTTC.

The chain employs TRBV7-2 and TRBJ1-2; D remains unclear. Trimming stripped 1 base from V and 0 bases from J, with 12 bases between. Germline V CDR1 and CDR2: SGHTA, FQGNSA. The CDR3 spans 16 residues. The CDR3 DNA follows: TGTGCCAGCAGCTTAGAGGCTCAGATTCCTAACTATGGCTACACCTTC. This encodes CASSLEAQIPNYGYTF.

This clonotype was seen a few times. The chain has TRBV6-1 and TRBJ2-1; no clear D gene. CDR1 and CDR2 (germline): MNHNS, SASEGT. The CDR3 runs to 14 residues. Trimming left V 5 bases short and J 5 bases short, with 13 bases between. The CDR3 region has the DNA TGTGCCAGCAGTCCCCGGAGCGCACACAATGAGCAGTTCTTC. Translating it yields CASSPRSAHNEQFF.